This T cell receptor beta chain was found in a study of blood T cells in healthy people across ages. Study-level points and caveats: Diversity estimates drawn from one million T cells were deemed underestimates. Compared with aged donors, long-lived donors showed fewer expanded clones, suggesting selection.

Together with a sample-barcoded 5' primer, a J-beta primer mix was included in a second PCR lasting roughly 6 to 12 cycles. Each sample yielded at least 3 million CDR3-containing paired-end reads. TCRdb ran MiXCR on the 5' RACE reads and lists one entry per CDR3 protein. The sample carries 710,000 or so distinct CDR3 sequences, about 20% recorded once. The individuals who served as donors were healthy Caucasians living in Russia, aged roughly 6 to 95. In the case of this clonotype: Its antigen remains unknown.

The CDR3 totals 14 residues. The V and J ends lost 3 bases and 7 bases respectively, with 15 bases between them. Germline values: CDR1 SQVTM, CDR2 ANQGSEA. The V call is TRBV29-1, the J call TRBJ1-4; D is possibly TRBD1 (6 bases). Sequences were obtained from blood. This TCR came from a man between 65 and 85 years old in good health. Written as DNA, the CDR3 is TGCAGCGTTGATCCGGGGGCGTTAGGTGAAAAACTGTTTTTT. Its protein is CSVDPGALGEKLFF.